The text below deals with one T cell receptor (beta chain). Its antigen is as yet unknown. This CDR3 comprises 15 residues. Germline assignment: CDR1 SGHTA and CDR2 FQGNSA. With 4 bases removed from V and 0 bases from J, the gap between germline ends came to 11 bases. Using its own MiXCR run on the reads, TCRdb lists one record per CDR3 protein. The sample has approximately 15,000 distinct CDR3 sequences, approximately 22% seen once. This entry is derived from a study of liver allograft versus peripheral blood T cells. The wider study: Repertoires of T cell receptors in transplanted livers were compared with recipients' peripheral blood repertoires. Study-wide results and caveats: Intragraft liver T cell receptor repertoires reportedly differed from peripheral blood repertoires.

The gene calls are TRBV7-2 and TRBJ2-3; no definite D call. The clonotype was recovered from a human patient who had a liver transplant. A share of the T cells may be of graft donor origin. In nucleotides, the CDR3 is TGTGCCAGCAGCTACCAGTCGACTAGCACAGATACGCAGTATTTT. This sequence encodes CASSYQSTSTDTQYF.